A single sample gave rise to the 2 T cell receptor beta chains below, sequenced in a study of T cell repertoires in cytomegalovirus infection. A single record per CDR3 protein comes from TCRdb applying MiXCR to the reads. Here the sample spans some 700,000 distinct CDR3 sequences, about 30% being singletons. Antigen specificity for these receptors is unknown. Source: cultured PBMCs, taken from culture after CMV antigen stimulation. These receptor sequences come from a human donor in good health (CMV status not recorded). Some clones in this sample may be carry-over from other donors' samples.

The chain employs TRBV6-1 and TRBJ1-5; D is unclear. Germline V gene lookup returns CDR1 MNHNS and CDR2 SASEGT. The CDR3 has 14 amino acids. The V end lost 7 bases, the J end lost 8 bases, and 18 bases lay between the germline ends. CDR3 loop: CASNSGGTGKPQHF. The CDR3, as DNA: TGTGCCAGCAATTCGGGCGGAACGGGGAAGCCCCAGCATTTT.

This chain uses TRBV12-3 or TRBV12-4 with TRBJ1-6, with a tentative D call TRBD1 (6 bases). The CDR3 sequence is 18 residues long. Trimming pared 8 bases from V and 0 bases from J, leaving 20 bases between. CDR3 coding DNA: TGTGCCAGCCAGATGGGGGGGCTCTTAGGCTCCTATAATTCACCCCTCCACTTT. It yields the protein CASQMGGLLGSYNSPLHF.